This T cell receptor beta chain stems from a study of early T cells in non-severe SARS-CoV-2 infection. Individual cDNA molecules carried attached unique molecular identifiers. TCRdb reprocessed the 5' RACE reads with MiXCR, giving one entry per CDR3 protein. The profile shows roughly 55,000 distinct CDR3 sequences, 11% of them singletons. V lost 6 bases and J lost 6; bases outside the gene matches: 2. This CDR3 region has 12 residues. At least ten counts were recorded for this clonotype. The V call is TRBV12-3 or TRBV12-4, the J call TRBJ2-7; TRBD1 matches at 10 bases. This receptor was obtained from an adult who was a healthcare worker with PCR-confirmed SARS-CoV-2 infection or an uninfected control (not recorded which). Input material: whole blood. CDR3 DNA: TGTGCCAGCAGCTGGGACAGGGGCGAGCAGTACTTC. Protein: CASSWDRGEQYF.